The 2 T cell receptor beta chains listed next were all sequenced from one sample in a study of cytomegalovirus exposure and HLA in healthy donors. The PCR contained 60 Vbeta and 13 Jbeta primers. Libraries were prepared by immunoSEQ multiplex PCR; TCRdb keeps only in-frame clonotypes and omits some of them. The sample comprises some 180,000 clones, 70% to 80% of which are singletons, and about 1.9% rests with the top ten. Sequenced: PBMCs. The receptors were gathered from a young man in good health and CMV-seronegative.

The rearrangement joins TRBV29-1 to TRBJ2-3, with TRBD1 matching 9 bases. V lost 6 bases, J lost 0 bases, and 7 bases stayed unmatched. The CDR3 is 15 amino acids. Germline-derived CDR1 and CDR2 are SQVTM and ANQGSEA. The CDR3: CSVRTGAPSTDTQYF. CDR3 DNA sequence: TGCAGCGTCCGGACAGGGGCCCCTAGCACAGATACGCAGTATTTT.

The genes are TRBV7-2 and TRBJ2-5; the D gene is possibly TRBD2 (6 bases). Per germline, CDR1 SGHTA and CDR2 FQGNSA. V was trimmed by 1 base and J by 7 bases, leaving 16 bases between them. The CDR3 is 15 residues long. CDR3 protein: CASSLGQAGAGTQYF. The CDR3, as DNA: TGTGCCAGCAGCTTAGGGCAAGCGGGCGCGGGGACCCAGTACTTC.